Sequencing of this TCR beta chain was carried out in a study of identical twins. Study-wide findings and caveats: Models underestimated out-of-frame TCR alpha sharing in monozygotic twins. A cross-sectional statistical analysis, not follow-up of the same donors, supported the conclusions.

TCRdb analysed the 5' RACE reads with MiXCR anew, one entry per CDR3 protein. The sample yields 250,000 or so distinct CDR3 sequences, around 6.6% seen once. Details on this clonotype: The antigen remains undetermined.

These same records also appear under a second study, on yellow fever vaccine responses in identical twins.

Sequenced: memory (CD45RO+) T cells sorted from blood. The sequence was obtained from a woman aged 18-35 years in good health.

The CDR3 coding sequence is TGTGCCAGCTCACCCCCCGGACAGGGCCGAGGGAACACTGAAGCTTTCTTT. Encoded protein: CASSPPGQGRGNTEAFF. This chain uses TRBV18 with TRBJ1-1; 8 nucleotides align to TRBD1. The V and J ends lost 3 bases and 1 base, in that order; junction bases with no gene match: 10. CDR1 and CDR2 from the germline V gene are KGHSH and LQKENI. The CDR3 loop spans 17 amino acids.